This T cell receptor beta chain was captured in a study of T cells in Graves' hyperthyroidism and ophthalmopathy. There are many counts of this clonotype. Amplified TCR beta CDR3 regions came from RNA transcripts. First-round RT-PCR of the TCR CDR3 relied on the HTBI primer set. TCRdb reanalysed the multiplex PCR reads using MiXCR and keeps one entry per CDR3 protein. The data show roughly 570,000 distinct CDR3 sequences, approximately 14% seen once. Germline loops: CDR1 KGHSH, CDR2 LQKENI. This CDR3 contains 15 residues. J was trimmed by 2 bases and V by 0 bases; bases with no gene match: 4. The sequence came from a young woman with Graves' hyperthyroidism. The sequencing sample was made of blood. The chain is built from TRBV18 and TRBJ2-7; 7 nucleotides line up with TRBD2. The CDR3, as DNA: TGTGCCAGCTCACCACCGGCTAGCGGAGCCTACGAGCAGTACTTC. The encoded protein is CASSPPASGAYEQYF.